These 15 T cell receptor beta chains originate from one sample sequenced in a study of blood T cell repertoires in COVID-19. Repertoires were generated with immunoSEQ multiplex PCR, while TCRdb's copy carries only in-frame clones and drops some. The sample carries roughly 110,000 clones, just under 90% recorded once. Sequenced sample: peripheral blood. The receptors were gathered from a woman between 50 and 59 years old with acute or convalescent COVID-19.

The chain employs TRBV21-1 and TRBJ2-2; the table's D call of TRBD1 was not tested on the DNA. TRBV21-1 is listed as a pseudogene. This CDR3 has 15 residues. The CDR3 loop is CASSPGHGITGELFF. The CDR3 DNA reads TGTGCCAGCAGCCCGGGACATGGGATTACCGGGGAGCTGTTTTTT.

V is TRBV7-2 and J is TRBJ1-5, with D uncertain. The germline V and J ends were trimmed by 5 bases and 0 bases, with 8 bases remaining between them. Germline CDR1 is SGHTA and CDR2 is FQGNSA. The CDR3 is made up of 14 amino acids. The CDR3 sequence is CASSPGYSNQPQHF. DNA of the CDR3: TGTGCCAGCAGCCCCGGGTATAGCAATCAGCCCCAGCATTTT.

V usage is TRBV6-5 and J usage is TRBJ1-1, with D unclear. Germline lookup yields CDR1 MNHEY and CDR2 SVGAGI. CDR3 length: 11 residues. V lost 2 bases and J lost 8, with 6 bases in between. The CDR3 here is CASSYPQEAFF. CDR3 sequence (DNA): TGTGCCAGCAGTTACCCACAGGAAGCTTTCTTT.

This chain connects TRBV20-1 to TRBJ2-7, with D perhaps matching TRBD2 (5 bases). The CDR3 is 11 amino acids. Trimming left V 4 bases short and J 3 bases short, with 7 bases between. Germline V gene sequence: CDR1 DFQATT, CDR2 SNEGSKA (reference sequence). The DNA of the CDR3 is TGCAGTGCTAAAGACTACTACGAGCAGTACTTC. Translating it yields CSAKDYYEQYF.

This rearrangement joins TRBV19 to TRBJ1-2; 11 bases align to TRBD1. CDR1 and CDR2 from the germline V gene are LNHDA and SQIVND (reference sequence). Trimming took 6 bases from V and 10 from J; bases not matched to a gene: 10. The CDR3 spans 14 residues. The CDR3 DNA reads TGTGCCAGTAGAGACTGGGACAGGGGGAATATCTACACCTTC. Encoded protein: CASRDWDRGNIYTF. Complete variable domain (other parts from reference TRBV19 and TRBJ1-2): DGGITQSPKYLFRKEGQNVTLSCEQNLNHDAMYWYRQDPGQGLRLIYYSQIVNDFQKGDIAEGYSVSREKKESFPLTVTSAQKNPTAFYLCASRDWDRGNIYTFGSGTRLTVV.

This rearrangement joins TRBV28 to TRBJ2-5, with a weak D call TRBD2 (7 bases). This CDR3 comprises 16 residues. The V gene lost 1 base and the J gene lost 6 bases, with 18 bases spanning the gap. The germline gives CDR1 MDHEN, CDR2 SYDVKM. CDR3 DNA: TGTGCCAGCAGTTTATATTTTGGGGAGGGACAACAGACCCAGTACTTC. Protein product: CASSLYFGEGQQTQYF.

The chain carries TRBV6-5 and TRBJ1-2, with TRBD1 matching over 8 bases. Germline-derived CDR1 and CDR2 are MNHEY and SVGAGI. The CDR3 sequence is 15 residues long. V trimming: 5 bases; J trimming: 4 bases; junction bases outside the gene matches: 9. The CDR3 DNA reads as TGTGCCAGCAGTCTTGACAGGGGAGGCAGCTATGGCTACACCTTC. It encodes CASSLDRGGSYGYTF.

The chain recombines TRBV28 with TRBJ1-1; possibly TRBD1 for D (5 bases). The CDR3 is 10 amino acids. The V end lost 7 bases, the J end lost 5 bases, and 5 bases lay between the germline ends. Germline V lookup: CDR1 MDHEN, CDR2 SYDVKM. The CDR3 sequence: CASKGTEAFF. The CDR3 nucleotides read TGTGCCAGCAAGGGGACTGAAGCTTTCTTT. Variable domain in full (rest from reference TRBV28 and TRBJ1-1): DVKVTQSSRYLVKRTGEKVFLECVQDMDHENMFWYRQDPGLGLRLIYFSYDVKMKEKGDIPEGYSVSREKKERFSLILESASTNQTSMYLCASKGTEAFFGQGTRLTVV.

V and J are TRBV5-6 and TRBJ1-1, with 8 bases fitting TRBD1. Unmatched junction bases numbered 6, after V lost 4 bases and J lost 1 base. Germline CDR1 reads SGHDT; CDR2 reads YYEEEE. This CDR3 spans 15 amino acids. The CDR3 DNA is TGTGCCAGCAGCGCAGTTGACAGGGGGAACACTGAAGCTTTCTTT. Translating it yields CASSAVDRGNTEAFF.

The CDR3 loop reads CATRQGEFQPQHF. In DNA form, the CDR3 reads TGTGCTACCCGACAGGGGGAATTTCAGCCCCAGCATTTT. The chain combines TRBV12-3 or TRBV12-4 with TRBJ1-5; TRBD1 matches at 9 bases. The CDR3 is made up of 13 amino acids.

V is TRBV7-6 and J is TRBJ1-3; weak D call: TRBD1 (6 bases). Germline V CDR1 and CDR2: SGHVS, FNYEAQ. This CDR3 is built from 15 residues. V was clipped by 3 bases and J by 1 base, with 10 bases between them. CDR3 sequence reads: CASSLATGSGNTIYF. The CDR3 DNA reads TGTGCCAGCAGCTTGGCTACAGGGTCTGGAAACACCATATATTTT.

To note about this clone: The sample has other DNA sequences that encode this CDR3 too. The rearrangement links TRBV7-2 to TRBJ2-7; no firm D call. This CDR3 region has 14 residues. CDR1 is SGHTA, CDR2 FQGNSA, per germline. Trimming removed 1 base at V and 0 bases at J, with 7 bases between. The CDR3 DNA follows: TGTGCCAGCAGCTTAGGTGGCGGCTCCTACGAGCAGTACTTC. Its protein product is CASSLGGGSYEQYF.

The V gene is TRBV5-8, the J gene TRBJ1-4; D remains unclear. In germline, CDR1 is SGHTS, CDR2 YDEGEE. The CDR3 loop spans 15 amino acids. V dropped 1 base and J dropped 2 bases, with 9 bases sitting between them. The chain's CDR3 is CASSLTRNTNEKLFF. In DNA, the CDR3 is TGTGCCAGCAGCTTGACGCGGAACACTAATGAAAAACTGTTTTTT.

V and J are TRBV18 and TRBJ1-6; D perhaps matches TRBD1 (5 bases). This CDR3 contains 15 residues. Germline loops: CDR1 KGHSH, CDR2 LQKENI. The germline V and J ends were trimmed by 2 bases and 7 bases, with 12 bases remaining between them. CDR3 sequence (DNA): TGTGCCAGCTCACCAGGGACCGGGAGGAATTCACCCCTCCACTTT. It is translated as CASSPGTGRNSPLHF.

The genes are TRBV6-2 or TRBV6-3 and TRBJ2-5, with D possibly TRBD1 on 6 matching bases. The CDR3 covers 15 residues. Germline assignment: CDR1 MNHEY and CDR2 SVGEGT. Between the trimmed V and J ends, which lost 4 bases and 0 bases, there was a span of 12 bases. In DNA form, the CDR3 reads TGTGCCAGCAGTTCCTTAACAGGGTACCAAGAGACCCAGTACTTC. Translating gives CASSSLTGYQETQYF.